A single sample gave rise to the 21 T cell receptor beta chains below, sequenced in a study of response to subunit inactivated influenza vaccine. From the RT-PCR reads, TCRdb called clonotypes with MiXCR, one entry per CDR3 protein. Of a few hundred thousand distinct CDR3 sequences in the sample, about 15% are singletons; the top ten hold around 10%. Sequenced material: PBMCs from blood, taken about 11 days after vaccination. These receptors were obtained from a man aged 50 to 59 who received an inactivated influenza vaccine.

The sample holds a few counts of this clonotype. The chain couples TRBV5-1 to TRBJ2-3; TRBD2 matches 10 bases. With 2 bases clipped from V and 2 bases from J, the junction kept 8 bases outside the gene matches. The CDR3 sequence is 17 residues long. Germline V lookup: CDR1 SGHRS, CDR2 YFSETQ. In nucleotides, the CDR3 is TGCGCCAGCAGCTTCGGGCTACTAGCGGGAAACACAGATACGCAGTATTTT. It translates to CASSFGLLAGNTDTQYF.

The chain couples TRBV12-3 or TRBV12-4 to TRBJ1-4; D not resolved. The V gene lost 5 bases and the J gene lost 8 bases, with 15 bases spanning the gap. This CDR3 contains 14 residues. The CDR3 loop is CASSLEVSGEKLFF. Written as DNA, the CDR3 is TGTGCCAGCAGTCTCGAAGTCTCGGGGGAAAAACTGTTTTTT.

This clonotype appeared many times. Here the CDR3 DNA reads TGTGCCAGCAGTCGGAGGGCCCAAGAGACCCAGTACTTC. This sequence encodes CASSRRAQETQYF. V is TRBV12-3 or TRBV12-4 and J is TRBJ2-5; D may be TRBD2 (6 bases). Trimming stripped 5 bases from V and 1 base from J, with 8 bases between. CDR3 length equals 13 residues.

V usage is TRBV7-9 and J usage is TRBJ2-1; 10 nucleotides match TRBD2. V was clipped by 4 bases and J by 7 bases; unmatched bases: 7. The germline gives CDR1 SEHNR, CDR2 FQNEAQ (reference sequence). The CDR3 is made up of 15 amino acids. DNA for the CDR3: TGTGCCAGCAGCTCCTCTAGCGGGAGTGGGAATGAGCAGTTCTTC. Translation gives CASSSSSGSGNEQFF.

The V call is TRBV3-1, the J call TRBJ2-5, with TRBD2 matching over 7 bases. The germline V gene has CDR1 LGHDT and CDR2 YNNKEL (reference sequence). The V segment lost 0 bases and the J segment 1 base; nucleotides outside the gene matches: 5. The CDR3 runs to 16 residues. Here the CDR3 reads CASSQDLPSGQETQYF. The CDR3, as DNA: TGTGCCAGCAGCCAAGATCTGCCTAGCGGCCAAGAGACCCAGTACTTC.

The J gene is TRBJ2-3, the V gene TRBV3-1, with TRBD1 matching 7 bases. The CDR3 length is 16 residues. V gave up 4 bases and J gave up 2 bases; unmatched junction bases: 9. Germline V gene lookup returns CDR1 LGHDT and CDR2 YNNKEL (reference sequence). The CDR3 DNA follows: TGTGCCAGCAGCCCTGGACAGGCCCACCCCACAGATACGCAGTATTTT. Its translation is CASSPGQAHPTDTQYF.

This clonotype was seen a handful of times. CDR3 DNA sequence: TGTGCCAGCAGCCAAGCCCCAGGGGGGGGCACTGAAGCTTTCTTT. This codes for CASSQAPGGGTEAFF. The rearrangement links TRBV4-2 to TRBJ1-1; 7 nucleotides line up with TRBD1. V shed 1 base and J 4 bases; nucleotides not matched to a gene: 6. This CDR3 is built from 15 residues. Germline CDR1 and CDR2: LGHNA and YNFKEQ.

This clonotype has only a few counts. The chain uses TRBV5-1 and TRBJ1-2, with D perhaps TRBD1 (5 bases). Germline CDR1 and CDR2: SGHRS and YFSETQ. Trimming removed 4 bases from V and 3 bases from J, with 31 bases in between. There are 20 residues in the CDR3. For the CDR3, the DNA is TGCGCCAGCAGCCAAGGGTTCGATCAGGGACTCCATGGCGTAGACTATGGCTACACCTTC. This sequence encodes CASSQGFDQGLHGVDYGYTF.

This chain uses TRBV11-1 with TRBJ2-1; TRBD2 matches 14 bases. Germline CDR1 SGHAT, CDR2 FQDESV (reference sequence). CDR3 length: 20 amino acids. V lost 1 base and J lost 7; bases outside the gene matches: 15. The CDR3 loop is CASSLVLGLAGAKGENEQFF. DNA for the CDR3: TGTGCCAGCAGCTTAGTGTTGGGACTAGCGGGAGCTAAGGGGGAGAATGAGCAGTTCTTC.

This chain uses TRBV29-1 with TRBJ2-1; 10 bases are shared with TRBD1. V was clipped by 8 bases and J by 9 bases; unmatched bases: 16. CDR1 SQVTM and CDR2 ANQGSEA come from the germline V gene. CDR3 size: 15 residues. The CDR3 DNA reads TGCAGCTCGCGGACAGGGGGGACAGCCACGGGTGAGCAGTTCTTC. Its protein product is CSSRTGGTATGEQFF.

The chain links TRBV5-1 to TRBJ2-5; no firm D call. V was clipped by 5 bases and J by 5 bases, with 13 bases between them. This CDR3 region has 13 residues. From germline, CDR1 is SGHRS and CDR2 YFSETQ. The CDR3 DNA sequence: TGCGCCAGCAGTATGTTGGTGGGTGAGACCCAGTACTTC. It is translated as CASSMLVGETQYF. Full variable domain (remainder filled in from reference TRBV5-1 and TRBJ2-5): KAGVTQTPRYLIKTRGQQVTLSCSPISGHRSVSWYQQTPGQGLQFLFEYFSETQRNKGNFPGRFSGRQFSNSRSEMNVSTLELGDSALYLCASSMLVGETQYFGPGTRLLVL.

This clonotype has just a few counts. The chain links TRBV7-9 to TRBJ1-1; D gene unclear. V dropped 2 bases and J dropped 6 bases, with 10 bases sitting between them. This CDR3 spans 13 amino acids. Germline lookup yields CDR1 SEHNR and CDR2 FQNEAQ (reference sequence). CDR3 in amino acids: CASSLQSGSEAFF. In nucleotides, the CDR3 is TGTGCCAGCAGCTTACAGTCAGGATCTGAAGCTTTCTTT.

This clonotype was detected ten times or more. The chain links TRBV4-3 to TRBJ1-1, with D uncertain. Trimming took 0 bases from V and 6 from J, leaving 11 bases between them. Germline CDR1 is LGHNA and CDR2 is YSLEER. This CDR3 is built from 14 residues. CDR3 loop: CASSQETYLSEAFF. The DNA for the CDR3 is TGCGCCAGCAGCCAAGAGACGTACCTATCTGAAGCTTTCTTT.

V gene TRBV12-3 or TRBV12-4 combines with J gene TRBJ2-3, with D perhaps matching TRBD1 (6 bases). The tail of the sequence fits TRBJ1-5 better, so the J call may be wrong. The CDR3 covers 17 residues. The CDR3 DNA follows: TGTGCCAGCAGTTTTGGCGGGGGGGCCCTTCCGACAGATACGCAGCATTTT. Amino acid sequence: CASSFGGGALPTDTQHF.

In its sample, this clonotype was seen a few times. The chain joins TRBV3-1 to TRBJ2-1; D not resolved. The V end lost 6 bases, the J end lost 12 bases, and 12 bases lay between the germline ends. CDR1 is LGHDT and CDR2 is YNNKEL in the germline V gene (reference sequence). The CDR3 loop spans 11 amino acids. The CDR3 loop is CASSGPGGQFF. CDR3 nucleotides: TGTGCCAGCAGTGGCCCCGGTGGGCAGTTCTTC.

This clonotype was seen repeatedly, ten times or more. The chain carries TRBV4-3 and TRBJ1-2; D unresolved. The CDR3 is 15 residues long. Germline V CDR1 and CDR2: LGHNA, YSLEER. Trimming shortened V by 1 base and J by 2 bases, and 11 bases separated the two germline ends. The CDR3 is CASSQVASYNYGYTF. The CDR3 DNA reads TGCGCCAGCAGCCAAGTGGCCAGCTACAACTATGGCTACACCTTC.

The genes are TRBV11-2 and TRBJ2-5, with D possibly matching TRBD1 (6 bases). The length of the CDR3 is 15 residues. The V gene's germline CDR1 is SGHAT and CDR2 FQNNGV. V lost 5 bases to trimming and J lost 5 bases, with 18 bases between them. CDR3 nucleotides: TGTGCCAGCAGCCTTGGACAGCTTTTCTCGGAGACCCAGTACTTC. Protein: CASSLGQLFSETQYF.

The chain recombines TRBV5-5 with TRBJ2-3; 10 positions agree with TRBD2. V was clipped by 4 bases and J by 3 bases; unmatched bases: 8. The CDR3 has 16 residues. CDR1 and CDR2 (germline): SGHKS, YYEKEE (reference sequence). This chain's CDR3 is CASSRLASGRTDTQYF. The CDR3 DNA sequence: TGTGCCAGCAGCCGTCTGGCTAGCGGGAGAACAGATACGCAGTATTTT.

This clonotype occurred a few times. The V gene is TRBV4-1, the J gene TRBJ2-1; TRBD1 might be the D (6 bases). The V and J ends lost 0 bases and 4 bases respectively, with 10 bases between them. CDR3 length equals 15 residues. Germline V lookup: CDR1 MGHRA, CDR2 YSYEKL. The CDR3 bases are TGCGCCAGCAGCCAAGAGGACAGCGCATACAATGAGCAGTTCTTC. Residues: CASSQEDSAYNEQFF.

The chain uses TRBV5-6 and TRBJ2-7; D remains unclear. Germline lookup yields CDR1 SGHDT and CDR2 YYEEEE. Trimming took off 0 bases at V and 0 bases at J, with 10 bases between the two ends. The CDR3 length is 15 residues. The CDR3 nucleotides read TGTGCCAGCAGCTTGGGTAGGTTCCACTCCTACGAGCAGTACTTC. It translates to CASSLGRFHSYEQYF.

This sequence joins TRBV24-1 and TRBJ2-3; D unclear. Trimming shortened V by 4 bases and J by 3 bases, and 7 bases separated the two germline ends. The CDR3 runs 13 residues. Germline V gene lookup returns CDR1 KGHDR and CDR2 SFDVKD. The chain's CDR3 is CATSDFTTDTQYF. In nucleotides, the CDR3 is TGTGCCACCAGTGACTTTACGACAGATACGCAGTATTTT.